A selection of T cell receptor beta chains follows, all from one sample in a study of blood T cell repertoires in COVID-19. Only in-frame clones appear in the TCRdb table, and some are missing; sequencing was by immunoSEQ multiplex PCR. Of some 210,000 clones listed, around 83% are singletons. Sequencing was carried out using peripheral blood. These receptor sequences come from a man aged 45-60 years with active or convalescent COVID-19. The CDR3 runs from the conserved cysteine through the conserved F or W. A D gene is named only where the DNA matches it firmly. Clone size, where shown, is once, few, many, or a class for clones that have expanded.

v_gene: TRBV28
d_gene: .
j_gene: TRBJ2-1
abundance: .
CDR3aa: CASIKVSENEQFF
CDR3nt: TGTGCCAGCATCAAGGTGAGCGAAAATGAGCAGTTCTTC

v_gene: TRBV10-3
d_gene: .
j_gene: TRBJ2-1
abundance: .
CDR3aa: CAISDGGQPLREQFF
CDR3nt: TGTGCCATCAGTGACGGGGGTCAGCCGTTGCGTGAGCAGTTCTTC

v_gene: TRBV5-6
d_gene: TRBD2
j_gene: TRBJ2-7
abundance: .
CDR3aa: CASSSWTSGGRGQYF
CDR3nt: TGTGCCAGCAGCTCCTGGACTAGCGGAGGTAGGGGGCAGTACTTC

v_gene: TRBV6-6
d_gene: .
j_gene: TRBJ2-3
abundance: .
CDR3aa: CASSLRGTDTQYF
CDR3nt: TGTGCCAGCAGTCTCCGAGGGACAGATACGCAGTATTTT

v_gene: TRBV4-1
d_gene: TRBD1
j_gene: TRBJ1-4
abundance: .
CDR3aa: CASSSRQGAPNEKLFF
CDR3nt: TGCGCCAGCAGTTCAAGACAGGGGGCGCCTAATGAAAAACTGTTTTTT

v_gene: TRBV28
d_gene: TRBD2
j_gene: TRBJ2-5
abundance: .
CDR3aa: CASSSPGLAGVETQYF
CDR3nt: TGTGCCAGCAGTTCTCCGGGACTAGCGGGAGTGGAGACCCAGTACTTC

v_gene: TRBV28
d_gene: TRBD1
j_gene: TRBJ1-2
abundance: .
CDR3aa: CASSSRTGGWDGYTF
CDR3nt: TGTGCCAGCAGTTCTCGGACAGGGGGCTGGGATGGCTACACCTTC

v_gene: TRBV14
d_gene: TRBD2
j_gene: TRBJ2-7
abundance: many
CDR3aa: CASSQQLAGAPEQYF
CDR3nt: TGTGCCAGCAGCCAGCAACTAGCGGGAGCCCCCGAGCAGTACTTC

v_gene: TRBV4-3
d_gene: .
j_gene: TRBJ2-4
abundance: few
CDR3aa: CASSRGLTLAKNIQYF
CDR3nt: TGCGCCAGCAGCCGGGGGCTGACCCTAGCCAAAAACATTCAGTACTTC

v_gene: TRBV19
d_gene: TRBD1
j_gene: TRBJ2-1
abundance: .
CDR3aa: CASSINRGQGEQFF
CDR3nt: TGTGCCAGTAGTATAAACAGGGGGCAGGGTGAGCAGTTCTTC

v_gene: TRBV10-1
d_gene: TRBD1
j_gene: TRBJ1-1
abundance: .
CDR3aa: CASSATGLDTEAFF
CDR3nt: TGCGCCAGCAGTGCGACAGGGTTGGATACTGAAGCTTTCTTT

v_gene: TRBV19
d_gene: TRBD2
j_gene: TRBJ2-5
abundance: .
CDR3aa: CASSMGPASGRAGQETQYF
CDR3nt: TGTGCCAGTAGTATGGGTCCGGCTAGCGGGAGGGCGGGGCAAGAGACCCAGTACTTC

v_gene: TRBV19
d_gene: TRBD2
j_gene: TRBJ2-2
abundance: .
CDR3aa: CASSILAGPTGELFF
CDR3nt: TGTGCCAGTAGTATACTAGCGGGACCCACCGGGGAGCTGTTTTTT

v_gene: TRBV6-5
d_gene: .
j_gene: TRBJ1-2
abundance: .
CDR3aa: CASTSLNYGYTF
CDR3nt: TGTGCCAGCACCTCCTTAAACTATGGCTACACCTTC

v_gene: TRBV23-1
d_gene: .
j_gene: TRBJ1-5
abundance: .
CDR3aa: CASSQSREPHSNQPQHF
CDR3nt: TGCGCCAGCAGTCAATCTCGCGAGCCCCATAGCAATCAGCCCCAGCATTTT

v_gene: TRBV7-6
d_gene: .
j_gene: TRBJ2-1
abundance: .
CDR3aa: CASSLGAGRGNEQFF
CDR3nt: TGTGCCAGCAGCTTAGGGGCGGGACGGGGGAATGAACAGTTCTTC

v_gene: TRBV30
d_gene: .
j_gene: TRBJ1-4
abundance: .
CDR3aa: CAWSPDRGRVFF
CDR3nt: TGTGCCTGGAGCCCCGATAGGGGAAGGGTGTTTTTT

v_gene: TRBV2
d_gene: .
j_gene: TRBJ2-1
abundance: .
CDR3aa: CASSLSGSYNEQFF
CDR3nt: TGTGCCAGTTCACTTAGCGGCTCCTACAATGAGCAGTTCTTC

v_gene: TRBV6-5
d_gene: .
j_gene: TRBJ2-1
abundance: .
CDR3aa: CASSGERWVNEQFF
CDR3nt: TGTGCCAGCAGCGGGGAGCGATGGGTCAATGAGCAGTTCTTC

v_gene: TRBV5-4
d_gene: TRBD1
j_gene: TRBJ1-2
abundance: .
CDR3aa: CASSLTGVNYGYTF
CDR3nt: TGTGCCAGCAGCCTGACAGGGGTCAACTATGGCTACACCTTC

v_gene: TRBV15
d_gene: .
j_gene: TRBJ1-4
abundance: .
CDR3aa: CATSTGATNEKLFF
CDR3nt: TGTGCCACCAGCACGGGGGCAACTAATGAAAAACTGTTTTTT

v_gene: TRBV6-1
d_gene: TRBD2
j_gene: TRBJ2-7
abundance: .
CDR3aa: CASSAGGGELLYEQYF
CDR3nt: TGTGCCAGCAGTGCGGGAGGCGGGGAGCTCCTCTACGAGCAGTACTTC

v_gene: TRBV5-1
d_gene: TRBD1
j_gene: TRBJ2-2
abundance: .
CDR3aa: CASTYGTANTGELFF
CDR3nt: TGCGCCAGCACCTACGGGACAGCCAACACCGGGGAGCTGTTTTTT

v_gene: TRBV2
d_gene: TRBD2
j_gene: TRBJ2-1
abundance: .
CDR3aa: CASSTRGSYNEQFF
CDR3nt: TGTGCCAGCAGCACCCGCGGGAGTTACAATGAGCAGTTCTTC

v_gene: TRBV6-5
d_gene: TRBD1
j_gene: TRBJ2-3
abundance: .
CDR3aa: CASGIDRGRTDTQYF
CDR3nt: TGTGCCAGCGGGATTGACAGGGGACGCACAGATACGCAGTATTTT

v_gene: TRBV28
d_gene: .
j_gene: TRBJ1-6
abundance: .
CDR3aa: CASSFLLRGYNSPLHF
CDR3nt: TGTGCCAGCAGTTTCCTCCTAAGGGGATATAATTCACCCCTCCACTTT

v_gene: TRBV6-1
d_gene: .
j_gene: TRBJ1-2
abundance: .
CDR3aa: CASSDWTAANYGYTF
CDR3nt: TGTGCCAGCAGTGATTGGACAGCAGCTAACTATGGCTACACCTTC

v_gene: TRBV7-9
d_gene: TRBD2
j_gene: TRBJ2-7
abundance: .
CDR3aa: CASSDSGADEQYF
CDR3nt: TGTGCCAGCAGCGATAGCGGGGCGGACGAGCAGTACTTC

v_gene: TRBV30
d_gene: TRBD2
j_gene: TRBJ2-3
abundance: .
CDR3aa: CAWRFKRGGDTQYF
CDR3nt: TGTGCCTGGAGGTTCAAGCGGGGGGGAGATACGCAGTATTTT

v_gene: TRBV4-1
d_gene: .
j_gene: TRBJ1-1
abundance: .
CDR3aa: CASSQERNTEAFF
CDR3nt: TGCGCCAGCAGCCAAGAGAGGAACACTGAAGCTTTCTTT

v_gene: TRBV6-1
d_gene: TRBD1
j_gene: TRBJ2-3
abundance: .
CDR3aa: CASSEGGDSDTQYF
CDR3nt: TGTGCCAGCAGTGAAGGAGGGGACAGCGATACGCAGTATTTT

v_gene: TRBV15
d_gene: TRBD1
j_gene: TRBJ1-2
abundance: .
CDR3aa: CATSDGQGRVYGYTF
CDR3nt: TGTGCCACCAGCGATGGACAGGGGCGCGTCTATGGCTACACCTTC

v_gene: TRBV5-4
d_gene: .
j_gene: TRBJ1-5
abundance: few
CDR3aa: CASSLQGEQPQHF
CDR3nt: TGTGCCAGCAGCTTACAGGGAGAGCAGCCCCAGCATTTT

v_gene: TRBV7-2
d_gene: .
j_gene: TRBJ2-3
abundance: .
CDR3aa: CASSYFRGDTQYF
CDR3nt: TGTGCCAGCAGCTACTTCAGGGGCGATACGCAGTATTTT

v_gene: TRBV30
d_gene: TRBD1
j_gene: TRBJ1-5
abundance: .
CDR3aa: CAWKLQGDQPQHF
CDR3nt: TGTGCCTGGAAATTACAGGGGGATCAGCCCCAGCATTTT

v_gene: TRBV6-5
d_gene: .
j_gene: TRBJ2-7
abundance: .
CDR3aa: CASTTPGAYEQYF
CDR3nt: TGTGCCAGCACCACCCCGGGTGCCTACGAGCAGTACTTC

v_gene: TRBV24-1
d_gene: .
j_gene: TRBJ2-1
abundance: .
CDR3aa: CATSDLSGGINNEQFF
CDR3nt: TGTGCCACCAGTGATTTGTCTGGGGGGATCAACAATGAGCAGTTCTTC

v_gene: TRBV3-1/TRBV3-2
d_gene: .
j_gene: TRBJ2-7
abundance: .
CDR3aa: CASSQETRRYF
CDR3nt: TGTGCCAGCAGCCAAGAAACTAGGAGATACTTC

v_gene: TRBV12-3/TRBV12-4
d_gene: .
j_gene: TRBJ2-3
abundance: .
CDR3aa: CASSFDEGRFF
CDR3nt: TGTGCCAGCAGTTTTGATGAGGGGAGGTTTTTT

v_gene: TRBV28
d_gene: .
j_gene: TRBJ1-1
abundance: .
CDR3aa: CASSLAFRRTEAFF
CDR3nt: TGTGCCAGCAGTTTAGCATTTCGGAGGACTGAAGCTTTCTTT

v_gene: TRBV5-1
d_gene: TRBD1
j_gene: TRBJ1-2
abundance: few
CDR3aa: CASSLAPRGGLYGYTF
CDR3nt: TGCGCCAGCAGCTTGGCCCCGAGAGGGGGCCTCTATGGCTACACCTTC

v_gene: TRBV7-9
d_gene: .
j_gene: TRBJ2-3
abundance: .
CDR3aa: CASSRGQDTQYF
CDR3nt: TGTGCCAGCAGCCGAGGACAAGATACGCAGTATTTT

v_gene: TRBV18
d_gene: TRBD2
j_gene: TRBJ2-1
abundance: .
CDR3aa: CASSPPGLAGGPNEQFF
CDR3nt: TGTGCCAGCTCACCCCCGGGACTAGCGGGAGGACCCAATGAGCAGTTCTTC

v_gene: TRBV6-4
d_gene: TRBD1
j_gene: TRBJ1-6
abundance: .
CDR3aa: CASSTGTGYSPLHF
CDR3nt: TGTGCCAGCAGTACCGGGACAGGCTATTCACCCCTCCACTTT

v_gene: TRBV28
d_gene: .
j_gene: TRBJ1-2
abundance: .
CDR3aa: CASRDQGGDGYTF
CDR3nt: TGTGCCAGCAGGGATCAGGGTGGGGATGGCTACACCTTC

v_gene: TRBV6-5
d_gene: TRBD1
j_gene: TRBJ2-7
abundance: .
CDR3aa: CASLPGQGGEQYF
CDR3nt: TGTGCCAGCCTCCCGGGACAGGGGGGCGAGCAGTACTTC

v_gene: TRBV2
d_gene: TRBD2
j_gene: TRBJ2-2
abundance: .
CDR3aa: CASRMTSGKGGELFF
CDR3nt: TGTGCCAGCAGGATGACTAGCGGGAAGGGCGGGGAGCTGTTTTTT

v_gene: TRBV19
d_gene: .
j_gene: TRBJ1-5
abundance: once
CDR3aa: CASSLELGNQPQHF
CDR3nt: TGTGCCAGTAGTTTAGAATTAGGCAATCAGCCCCAGCATTTT

v_gene: TRBV7-6
d_gene: TRBD1
j_gene: TRBJ1-2
abundance: .
CDR3aa: CASSLRTGGGYTF
CDR3nt: TGTGCCAGCAGCTTAAGGACAGGGGGTGGCTACACCTTC

v_gene: TRBV5-4
d_gene: .
j_gene: TRBJ2-1
abundance: .
CDR3aa: CASSSRQNNEQFF
CDR3nt: TGTGCCAGCAGTTCCCGACAGAACAATGAGCAGTTCTTC

v_gene: TRBV5-1
d_gene: TRBD2
j_gene: TRBJ2-1
abundance: .
CDR3aa: CASSLEGTSGRAPIF
CDR3nt: TGCGCCAGCAGCTTGGAGGGGACTAGCGGGAGGGCCCCAATCTTC

v_gene: TRBV3-1/TRBV3-2
d_gene: .
j_gene: TRBJ1-5
abundance: few
CDR3aa: CASSQSGGNQPQHF
CDR3nt: TGTGCCAGCAGCCAGTCAGGGGGCAATCAGCCCCAGCATTTT

v_gene: TRBV5-8
d_gene: .
j_gene: TRBJ2-2
abundance: many
CDR3aa: CASSAASGTNTGELFF
CDR3nt: TGTGCCAGCAGCGCGGCTTCCGGGACGAACACCGGGGAGCTGTTTTTT

v_gene: TRBV12-3/TRBV12-4
d_gene: .
j_gene: TRBJ1-2
abundance: .
CDR3aa: CASSPDWGAYTF
CDR3nt: TGTGCCAGCAGTCCGGACTGGGGAGCCTACACCTTC